This is a list of T cell receptor beta chains from one sample in a study of blood T cell repertoires in COVID-19. Sequenced by immunoSEQ multiplex PCR; TCRdb stores in-frame clones only, minus some. The sample contains some 280,000 clones, about 82% of which appear only once. Sequencing used peripheral blood. The receptor source for this set is a woman in her forties or fifties with active or convalescent COVID-19. The CDR3 runs from the conserved cysteine through the conserved F or W. D genes are given only for firm matches. Expanded clones get a size class; other rows say once, few or many, or leave the size out.

clone_size	v_call	j_call	d_call	cdr3_aa	cdr3_nt
.	TRBV27	TRBJ2-5	TRBD2	CASTLPRQGTSGRQETQYF	TGTGCCAGCACCCTCCCCCGACAGGGGACTAGCGGGAGACAAGAGACCCAGTACTTC
once	TRBV29-1	TRBJ1-3	.	CSVEGGDSGNTIYF	TGCAGCGTGGAGGGAGGGGACTCTGGAAACACCATATATTTT
.	TRBV15	TRBJ2-1	.	CATAGTRTYNEQFF	TGTGCCACCGCGGGTACCCGAACCTACAATGAGCAGTTCTTC
.	TRBV7-9	TRBJ2-3	TRBD2	CASSLFSSGRGITDTQYF	TGTGCCAGCAGCTTATTTTCTAGCGGGAGGGGAATCACAGATACGCAGTATTTT
many	TRBV7-2	TRBJ1-3	.	CASSLGFLRGNTIYF	TGTGCCAGCAGCTTAGGGTTTTTGAGAGGAAACACCATATATTTT
.	TRBV5-5	TRBJ2-5	.	CASSSQIAMHLETQYF	TGTGCCAGCAGCTCACAAATAGCGATGCACCTAGAGACCCAGTACTTC
.	TRBV5-6	TRBJ1-1	TRBD1	CASSYQGQGNTEAFF	TGTGCCAGCAGCTATCAGGGACAGGGAAACACTGAAGCTTTCTTT
.	TRBV7-2	TRBJ2-5	TRBD2	CASSIAGGPQETQYF	TGTGCCAGCAGCATCGCGGGAGGACCCCAAGAGACCCAGTACTTC
.	TRBV10-3	TRBJ1-5	TRBD1	CAISGTGQSQPQHF	TGTGCCATATCCGGGACAGGGCAGAGTCAGCCCCAGCATTTT
once	TRBV7-2	TRBJ2-1	.	CASSSYGLHNEQFF	TGTGCCAGCAGCTCCTACGGACTCCACAATGAGCAGTTCTTC
.	TRBV28	TRBJ1-1	.	CASRDARGWNTEAFF	TGTGCCAGCAGGGATGCTAGGGGTTGGAACACTGAAGCTTTCTTT
.	TRBV13	TRBJ2-3	TRBD2	CASSPRTSGSADTQYF	TGTGCCAGCAGCCCCCGGACTAGCGGGAGTGCAGATACGCAGTATTTT
.	TRBV27	TRBJ1-5	.	CASSSPNQPQHF	TGTGCCAGCAGTTCTCCCAATCAGCCCCAGCATTTT
.	TRBV7-2	TRBJ2-1	TRBD2	CASSYTGLADYNEQFF	TGTGCCAGCAGCTATACGGGACTAGCAGATTACAATGAGCAGTTCTTC
.	TRBV3-1/TRBV3-2	TRBJ2-7	TRBD1	CASSQDWTGTYEQYF	TGTGCCAGCAGCCAAGATTGGACAGGGACCTACGAGCAGTACTTC
.	TRBV7-9	TRBJ2-7	TRBD1	CASSVGTAGGFYEQYF	TGTGCCAGCAGCGTCGGGACAGCTGGGGGTTTCTACGAGCAGTACTTC
.	TRBV5-4	TRBJ2-3	.	CASSPESHPPPDTQYF	TGTGCCAGCAGCCCCGAGAGCCACCCACCCCCAGATACGCAGTATTTT
.	TRBV5-6	TRBJ2-2	TRBD1	CASSVRDRVLTGELFF	TGTGCCAGCAGCGTCCGGGACAGGGTTCTCACCGGGGAGCTGTTTTTT
.	TRBV7-8	TRBJ1-1	.	CASSLTGFTTEAFF	TGTGCCAGCAGCCTGACAGGTTTCACCACTGAAGCTTTCTTT
.	TRBV5-5	TRBJ2-1	TRBD2	CASSKEGLYNEQFF	TGTGCCAGCAGCAAGGAGGGACTATACAATGAGCAGTTCTTC
once	TRBV11-2	TRBJ2-1	.	CASSYLSNEQFF	TGTGCCAGCAGCTACCTATCGAATGAGCAGTTCTTC
.	TRBV19	TRBJ2-1	TRBD2	CATLQAGARNEQFF	TGTGCCACCCTCCAAGCGGGAGCTCGCAATGAGCAGTTCTTC
.	TRBV9	TRBJ2-7	.	CASSVGFGGAYEQYF	TGTGCCAGCAGCGTAGGATTCGGAGGAGCCTACGAGCAGTACTTC
.	TRBV28	TRBJ2-7	.	CASLALAGEQYF	TGTGCCAGCCTTGCCCTGGCGGGAGAGCAGTACTTC
.	TRBV5-1	TRBJ1-5	TRBD1	CASSLGQGGNQPQHF	TGCGCCAGCAGCTTGGGACAGGGAGGCAATCAGCCCCAGCATTTT
few	TRBV6-5	TRBJ2-1	TRBD2	CASSRGGLAQFF	TGTGCCAGCAGCCGGGGGGGACTAGCGCAGTTCTTC
.	TRBV7-2	TRBJ2-1	.	CASSPSPATYNEQFF	TGTGCCAGCAGCCCTTCGCCAGCGACCTACAATGAGCAGTTCTTC
.	TRBV14	TRBJ2-7	.	CASSQQDRGGYEQYF	TGTGCCAGCAGCCAACAGGACAGAGGAGGCTACGAGCAGTACTTC
.	TRBV7-9	TRBJ1-6	TRBD1	CASSSLGTANSPLHF	TGTGCCAGCAGCTCGTTGGGGACAGCTAATTCACCCCTCCACTTT
.	TRBV15	TRBJ2-2	TRBD1	CATSTRDRGYSGELFF	TGTGCCACCAGCACCAGGGACAGGGGGTATTCTGGGGAGCTGTTTTTT
few	TRBV7-2	TRBJ1-5	.	CASSFRVNQPQHF	TGTGCCAGCAGCTTCAGGGTAAATCAGCCCCAGCATTTT
.	TRBV5-6	TRBJ1-4	.	CASSLAGVGKLFF	TGTGCCAGCAGCTTGGCGGGGGTCGGAAAACTGTTTTTT
.	TRBV5-4	TRBJ1-1	TRBD1	CASRMTQGARDTEAFF	TGTGCCAGCAGAATGACACAGGGGGCGAGGGACACTGAAGCTTTCTTT
.	TRBV15	TRBJ1-2	.	CATSRDLRGSYGYTF	TGTGCCACCAGCAGAGATCTACGGGGGTCCTATGGCTACACCTTC
.	TRBV28	TRBJ1-5	.	CASSIRTVNSNQPQHF	TGTGCCAGCAGCATCCGGACAGTTAATAGCAATCAGCCCCAGCATTTT
.	TRBV5-4	TRBJ1-1	.	CASSLTYEAFF	TGTGCCAGCAGCTTGACTTATGAAGCTTTCTTT
.	TRBV5-6	TRBJ2-1	TRBD1	CASSKDRGLAGQQFF	TGTGCCAGCAGCAAGGACAGGGGATTGGCGGGGCAGCAGTTCTTC
once	TRBV21-1	TRBJ1-2	.	CASSAGQINGYTF	TGTGCCAGCAGCGCCGGACAAATCAATGGCTACACCTTC
few	TRBV7-9	TRBJ1-1	.	CASSVDGKNTEAFF	TGTGCCAGCAGCGTTGACGGGAAGAACACTGAAGCTTTCTTT
.	TRBV29-1	TRBJ2-3	TRBD2	CSVEDPAGTSSPTDTQYF	TGCAGCGTTGAAGATCCTGCCGGGACTAGCAGCCCCACAGATACGCAGTATTTT
.	TRBV18	TRBJ1-6	.	CASSPDQRGWGSPLHF	TGTGCCAGCTCACCTGATCAGAGAGGGTGGGGTTCACCCCTCCACTTT
.	TRBV11-2	TRBJ2-3	TRBD2	CASSLTSGRVHGADTQYF	TGTGCCAGCAGCCTGACTAGCGGGAGGGTCCATGGGGCAGATACGCAGTATTTT
.	TRBV9	TRBJ2-2	TRBD1	CASSVIDRGDTGELFF	TGTGCCAGCAGCGTAATCGACAGGGGTGACACCGGGGAGCTGTTTTTT
.	TRBV14	TRBJ1-3	.	CASSQLLRGTWGNTIYF	TGTGCCAGCAGCCAGCTCCTAAGAGGGACTTGGGGAAACACCATATATTTT
once	TRBV11-2	TRBJ2-7	.	CASSLDRWGQGAYEQYF	TGTGCCAGCAGCTTAGATCGATGGGGGCAGGGCGCATACGAGCAGTACTTC
.	TRBV5-1	TRBJ2-1	.	CASKRGVGGRGNEQFF	TGCGCCAGCAAACGGGGAGTGGGAGGTCGAGGGAATGAGCAGTTCTTC
.	TRBV10-3	TRBJ1-1	.	CAIKDSLNTEAFF	TGTGCCATCAAGGACAGCTTGAACACTGAAGCTTTCTTT
.	TRBV15	TRBJ2-1	TRBD2	CATSSQLAGAREQFF	TGTGCCACCAGCAGCCAACTAGCGGGAGCACGGGAGCAGTTCTTC
.	TRBV5-4	TRBJ1-1	.	CASSLAPRRTEAFF	TGTGCCAGCAGCTTGGCCCCGCGGAGGACTGAAGCTTTCTTT
.	TRBV6-2/TRBV6-3	TRBJ2-7	TRBD2	CASSYSRLAGSYEQYF	TGTGCCAGCAGTTACTCGCGGCTAGCGGGATCCTACGAGCAGTACTTC
.	TRBV6-5	TRBJ1-6	.	CASSTPGSHTLHF	TGTGCCAGCAGTACTCCGGGTTCCCACACCCTCCACTTT
.	TRBV28	TRBJ1-4	.	CASSEDSVNEKLFF	TGTGCCAGCAGTGAGGACAGCGTTAATGAAAAACTGTTTTTT
.	TRBV3-1/TRBV3-2	TRBJ1-1	TRBD1	CASSRTGGNTEAFF	TGTGCCAGCAGCCGGACAGGGGGGAACACTGAAGCTTTCTTT
.	TRBV6-2/TRBV6-3	TRBJ2-2	.	CASSYRSTNTGELFF	TGTGCCAGCAGTTACCGGTCCACGAACACCGGGGAGCTGTTTTTT
.	TRBV19	TRBJ2-2	.	CASRVAGAGFGELFF	TGTGCCAGTAGGGTGGCAGGGGCAGGATTCGGGGAGCTGTTTTTT
.	TRBV4-1	TRBJ1-2	.	CASSQPAGGRYGYTF	TGCGCCAGCAGCCAACCCGCGGGGGGGAGGTATGGCTACACCTTC
.	TRBV28	TRBJ2-7	.	CASSLYGSGYEQYF	TGTGCCAGCAGTTTATACGGGAGCGGCTACGAGCAGTACTTC
.	TRBV27	TRBJ1-5	.	CASSLNRVQPQHF	TGTGCCAGCAGTTTAAATCGGGTTCAGCCCCAGCATTTT
.	TRBV10-1	TRBJ2-1	TRBD2	CASSEGGEIYNEQFF	TGCGCCAGCAGTGAGGGGGGGGAAATATACAATGAGCAGTTCTTC
many	TRBV19	TRBJ1-5	.	CASSIMGGGQPQHF	TGTGCCAGTAGTATTATGGGCGGGGGTCAGCCCCAGCATTTT